This T cell receptor (beta chain) was retrieved from a study of cytomegalovirus exposure and HLA in healthy donors. Study-wide results and limits: Relative to equally common others, HLA-associated TCR beta chains showed greater clonal expansion in a later analysis.

Regarding this clone: Its matching antigen is unknown.

CDR3 size: 11 residues. V was cut by 6 bases and J by 4 bases, with 4 bases left in between. Looked up from germline, CDR1 is MNHEY and CDR2 is SVGAGI. Primers: 60 Vbeta forward and 13 Jbeta reverse. Assay: immunoSEQ multiplex PCR; the TCRdb copy retains only in-frame clones and omits some. The table lists 170,000 or so clones, approximately 80% of them singletons. Sequencing was carried out using PBMCs. The V call is TRBV6-5, the J call TRBJ2-1; D uncertain. This receptor was identified in a man in his thirties or forties in good health and CMV-seropositive. CDR3 nucleotides: TGTGCCAGCAGCCCGTACAATGAGCAGTTCTTC. Amino acids: CASSPYNEQFF.